These 28 T cell receptor beta chains originate from one sample sequenced in a study of identifying expanded T cells in peripheral blood. This table comes from immunoSEQ multiplex PCR, and its TCRdb copy is limited to in-frame clones, with some not included. This table holds around 100,000 clones, more than 85% found once. Sequenced material: blood. Every receptor here comes from a person between 18 and 75 years old in good health.

In its sample, this clone was seen once. This sequence joins TRBV6-5 and TRBJ1-1; 8 bases are a match to TRBD1. The CDR3 covers 14 residues. The germline V gene encodes CDR1 MNHEY and CDR2 SVGAGI. V shed 8 bases, J shed 0 bases, and the junction held 5 bases outside the gene matches. CDR3: CASQTGQVNTEAFF. The CDR3 nucleotides are TGTGCCAGCCAGACGGGACAGGTGAACACTGAAGCTTTCTTT.

The V call is TRBV7-9, the J call TRBJ1-3, with D unclear. CDR1 and CDR2 (germline): SEHNR, FQNEAQ (reference sequence). The CDR3 sequence is 13 residues long. V gave up 8 bases and J gave up 0 bases, with 8 bases separating them. The CDR3 sequence is CASPRDSGNTIYF. CDR3 nucleotides: TGTGCCAGCCCTAGAGACTCTGGAAACACCATATATTTT. The full variable domain, in which reference TRBV7-9 and TRBJ1-3 provide the parts outside the CDR3, is DTGVSQNPRHKITKRGQNVTFRCDPISEHNRLYWYRQTLGQGPEFLTYFQNEAQLEKSRLLSDRFSAERPKGSFSTLEIQRTEQGDSAMYLCASPRDSGNTIYFGEGSWLTVV.

The chain carries TRBV28 and TRBJ2-7; 9 nucleotides match TRBD1. The CDR3 is made up of 15 amino acids. V gave up 5 bases and J gave up 1 base; unmatched junction bases: 6. The germline V gene has CDR1 MDHEN and CDR2 SYDVKM. CDR3 region: CASSDAGTGSYEQYF. CDR3 DNA: TGTGCCAGCAGTGATGCCGGGACAGGGTCCTACGAGCAGTACTTC.

The CDR3 bases are TGCGCCAGCAGCCAAGATCCTAGAGGGGGCTACGAGCAGTACTTC. Amino acids: CASSQDPRGGYEQYF. This chain connects TRBV4-3 to TRBJ2-7; perhaps TRBD1 as D (6 bases). The germline V and J ends were trimmed by 0 bases and 3 bases, with 12 bases remaining between them. CDR3 length equals 15 residues. From germline, CDR1 is LGHNA and CDR2 YSLEER.

This rearrangement joins TRBV7-9 to TRBJ1-2, with 12 nucleotides matching TRBD1. CDR1 SEHNR and CDR2 FQNEAQ come from the germline V gene (reference sequence). The CDR3 extends over 15 amino acids. J was trimmed by 5 bases and V by 8 bases; bases with no gene match: 9. CDR3 in amino acids: CASSLWDRGQYGYTF. CDR3 in DNA: TGTGCCAGCTCCCTCTGGGACAGGGGGCAGTATGGCTACACCTTC.

CDR3 nucleotide sequence: TGTGCCAGCAGCTTGATGTCCGTAAGGGGAAACACCATATATTTT. Translation: CASSLMSVRGNTIYF. The J gene is TRBJ1-3, the V gene TRBV5-5; no definite D call. This CDR3 has 15 residues. CDR1 SGHKS and CDR2 YYEKEE come from the germline V gene (reference sequence). V dropped 1 base and J dropped 4 bases, with 12 bases sitting between them.

The chain employs TRBV7-6 and TRBJ1-1; no clear D. V lost 1 base, J lost 6 bases, and 12 bases lay in between. The germline V gene has CDR1 SGHVS and CDR2 FNYEAQ. This CDR3 is built from 14 residues. Here the CDR3 reads CASSLDFIAAEAFF. CDR3 sequence (DNA): TGTGCCAGCAGCTTAGATTTTATAGCGGCTGAAGCTTTCTTT.

J is TRBJ1-1 and V is TRBV4-2, with D hard to call. This CDR3 region has 14 residues. Germline V gene data show CDR1 as LGHNA and CDR2 as YNFKEQ. Trimming stripped 0 bases from V and 1 base from J, with 6 bases between. The CDR3 reads CASSQDLGNTEAFF. The CDR3 nucleotides read TGTGCCAGCAGCCAAGATCTGGGGAACACTGAAGCTTTCTTT.

Notes on this clone: Different DNA sequences within this sample yield the same CDR3. CDR3 bases: TGTGCCTGGAGCTTAGGGGAGACCCAGTACTTC. Residues: CAWSLGETQYF. The rearrangement uses TRBV30 and TRBJ2-5; D ambiguous. V lost 3 bases, J lost 5 bases, and 7 bases lay in between. The CDR3 has 11 residues. Looked up from germline, CDR1 is GTSNPN and CDR2 is SVGIG (reference sequence).

The chain joins TRBV10-1 to TRBJ2-5, with 12 bases matching TRBD2. The CDR3 contains 17 residues. Germline V gene lookup returns CDR1 WNHNN and CDR2 SYGVQD (reference sequence). Trimming at V came to 2 bases and at J to 5 bases, leaving 9 bases not matched to a gene. Written as DNA, the CDR3 is TGCGCCAGCAGTGAGGGGGCTAGCGGGGGGGCCCGGGAGACCCAGTACTTC. This codes for CASSEGASGGARETQYF.

The V call is TRBV7-2, the J call TRBJ2-7; TRBD1 is a possible D gene (6 bases). Trimming shortened V by 4 bases and J by 3 bases, and 13 bases separated the two germline ends. The CDR3 sequence is 14 residues long. Germline CDR1 and CDR2: SGHTA and FQGNSA. The DNA of the CDR3 is TGTGCCAGCAGCTCACAGGGATTTCTCTACGAGCAGTACTTC. This gives the protein CASSSQGFLYEQYF.

This clone was recorded a few times. CDR3 residues: CASSARGGQPQHF. CDR3 nucleotide sequence: TGTGCCAGCAGCGCTAGGGGAGGACAGCCCCAGCATTTT. The gene calls are TRBV6-4 and TRBJ1-5, with D perhaps matching TRBD1 (5 bases). Germline lookup yields CDR1 MRHNA and CDR2 SNTAGT. V was shortened by 6 bases and J by 7 bases, with 13 bases between the two germline ends. The CDR3 spans 13 residues.

V usage is TRBV5-1 and J usage is TRBJ2-1, with 7 nucleotides matching TRBD1. This CDR3 is built from 15 residues. Germline V gene lookup returns CDR1 SGHRS and CDR2 YFSETQ. V lost 4 bases, J lost 0 bases, and 4 bases stayed unmatched. DNA of the CDR3: TGCGCCAGCAGCGGGGACAGTTTCTCCTACAATGAGCAGTTCTTC. Translation gives CASSGDSFSYNEQFF.

The chain carries TRBV14 and TRBJ1-2, with 7 nucleotides matching TRBD1. Per germline, CDR1 SGHDN and CDR2 FVKESK. The junction had 2 bases not matched to a gene; V was cut back by 0 bases and J by 4 bases. CDR3 size: 14 residues. The CDR3 DNA reads TGTGCCAGCAGCCAAGACAGGGGGATCTATGGCTACACCTTC. Translating it yields CASSQDRGIYGYTF.

The chain combines TRBV6-5 with TRBJ2-7; no firm D call. Germline CDR1 and CDR2: MNHEY and SVGAGI. V dropped 5 bases and J dropped 5 bases, with 7 bases sitting between them. This CDR3 has 11 residues. The CDR3 nucleotides read TGTGCCAGCAGTAACTTCCACGAGCAGTACTTC. It specifies CASSNFHEQYF.

The DNA of the CDR3 is TGTGCTAGTGGAGAGAACTACGAGCAGTACTTC. It specifies CASGENYEQYF. The chain recombines TRBV12-5 with TRBJ2-7; no reliable D call. V lost 6 bases and J 3 bases, leaving 6 bases between the germline ends. The CDR3 spans 11 residues. Looked up from germline, CDR1 is LGHNT and CDR2 is FRNRAP.

V and J are TRBV6-5 and TRBJ2-2; either TRBD1 or TRBD2 may supply D (5 bases each). This CDR3 is 13 amino acids long. In germline, CDR1 is MNHEY, CDR2 SVGAGI. V was trimmed by 6 bases and J by 6 bases, leaving 11 bases between them. DNA of the CDR3: TGTGCCAGCAGCCCACTAGGGGCCGGGGAGCTGTTTTTT. Protein sequence: CASSPLGAGELFF.

The chain links TRBV9 to TRBJ2-1; TRBD1 might be the D (5 bases). The CDR3 totals 14 residues. The germline gives CDR1 SGDLS, CDR2 YYNGEE. V shed 2 bases and J shed 3 bases, with 9 bases lying between them. In DNA form, the CDR3 reads TGTGCCAGCAGCGTGGGGCTCTTCTACAATGAGCAGTTCTTC. The encoded protein is CASSVGLFYNEQFF.

The chain combines TRBV27 with TRBJ1-2; 11 bases agree with TRBD1. Germline CDR1 and CDR2: MNHEY and SMNVEV (reference sequence). The V and J ends lost 2 bases and 4 bases, in that order; junction bases with no gene match: 6. CDR3 length equals 16 residues. The CDR3 DNA sequence: TGTGCCAGCAGTTTAGTAGGACAGGGGGCGGGCTATGGCTACACCTTC. Translation: CASSLVGQGAGYGYTF.

This chain connects TRBV7-8 to TRBJ1-2, with a weak D call TRBD1 (5 bases). The CDR3 has 17 amino acids. Germline V gene data show CDR1 as SGHVS and CDR2 as FQNEAQ. Between the trimmed V and J ends, which lost 2 bases and 5 bases, there was a span of 21 bases. The CDR3 region is CASSLREGRGGLYGYTF. The CDR3 bases are TGTGCCAGCAGCTTACGGGAAGGGCGGGGCGGGCTATATGGCTACACCTTC.

The chain recombines TRBV19 with TRBJ2-5; D call uncertain. The germline CDR1 and CDR2 sequences are LNHDA and SQIVND (reference sequence). Trimming pared 0 bases from V and 7 bases from J, leaving 9 bases between. The CDR3 consists of 13 residues. The CDR3 DNA sequence: TGTGCCAGTAGTATAGATCAGCGTGTGACCCAGTACTTC. Translating it yields CASSIDQRVTQYF.

The V call is TRBV27, the J call TRBJ2-1; possible D gene TRBD2, 6 bases. Trimming pared 3 bases from V and 6 bases from J, leaving 18 bases between. CDR1 and CDR2 (germline): MNHEY, SMNVEV (reference sequence). The length of the CDR3 is 16 residues. The DNA for the CDR3 is TGTGCCAGCAGTTTTTCTCAGAGGGAGGCTACCAATGAGCAGTTCTTC. The encoded protein is CASSFSQREATNEQFF.

The chain joins TRBV5-1 to TRBJ1-4, with a possible D match to TRBD1 (6 bases). Germline V lookup: CDR1 SGHRS, CDR2 YFSETQ. V lost 4 bases and J lost 4, with 11 bases in between. The CDR3 is 14 residues long. The CDR3 DNA is TGCGCCAGCAGCATCTCGGACAGTAATGAAAAACTGTTTTTT. It encodes CASSISDSNEKLFF. Looking up the rest from reference TRBV5-1 and TRBJ1-4 gives the full variable domain: KAGVTQTPRYLIKTRGQQVTLSCSPISGHRSVSWYQQTPGQGLQFLFEYFSETQRNKGNFPGRFSGRQFSNSRSEMNVSTLELGDSALYLCASSISDSNEKLFFGSGTQLSVL.

The chain couples TRBV5-6 to TRBJ2-5; 7 bases are a match to TRBD1. There are 15 residues in the CDR3. CDR1 and CDR2 (germline): SGHDT, YYEEEE. The V gene end was trimmed by 4 bases and the J gene end by 3 bases; junction bases not matched to a gene: 9. CDR3 amino acids: CASSRTGAGEETQYF. CDR3 bases: TGTGCCAGCAGCCGGACAGGCGCCGGAGAAGAGACCCAGTACTTC.

A single count supports this clone. V usage is TRBV7-9 and J usage is TRBJ2-5; D may be TRBD2 (7 bases). The J call may be faulty, since TRBJ2-7 better matches the DNA end. The CDR3 has 15 amino acids. Germline lookup yields CDR1 SEHNR and CDR2 FQNEAQ (reference sequence). The CDR3 protein is CASSTPRGAHYEQYF. The CDR3 DNA follows: TGTGCCAGCAGCACCCCCCGGGGGGCTCACTACGAGCAGTACTTC.

In DNA form, the CDR3 reads TGTGCCAGCAGCCTCCGGTGGGGACAGGAAGATACGCAGTATTTT. It encodes CASSLRWGQEDTQYF. The chain has TRBV7-2 and TRBJ2-3; 8 nucleotides match TRBD1. The germline V gene encodes CDR1 SGHTA and CDR2 FQGNSA. The ends lost 5 bases at V and 5 bases at J; junction bases unmatched: 9. The CDR3 length is 15 residues.

This chain joins TRBV11-3 and TRBJ2-2; D might be TRBD1 (6 bases). The germline V gene has CDR1 SGHNT and CDR2 YENEEA. Trimming stripped 3 bases from V and 5 bases from J, with 13 bases between. The CDR3 contains 15 residues. Here the CDR3 reads CASSFGGAGTGELFF. The CDR3 DNA is TGTGCCAGCAGCTTTGGGGGCGCAGGGACCGGGGAGCTGTTTTTT.

The gene calls are TRBV6-5 and TRBJ1-2, with D unresolved. The CDR3 spans 14 residues. V lost 7 bases and J lost 6, with 18 bases in between. Germline V gene sequence: CDR1 MNHEY, CDR2 SVGAGI. The CDR3 protein is CASNNRRGFDGYTF. CDR3 DNA sequence: TGTGCCAGCAACAACCGTCGGGGTTTCGATGGCTACACCTTC.